This T cell receptor (beta chain) was recovered during a study of graft-versus-host responses after intestinal transplantation. The overall study: Anti-thymocyte globulin served as induction for all recipients, who then took tacrolimus and steroids for three to four years. Notes on the study in general: GvH clones detected in recipient marrow included some appearing first in ileum or blood. Where graft-donor T cell macrochimerism was present, patients had high graft-versus-host to host-versus-graft clonal ratios in allografts. Early HvG declines after transplant were associated with peak circulating GvH clone levels.

TCRdb's copy holds only in-frame clones and misses some; the assay was immunoSEQ multiplex PCR. The sample yields about 59,000 clones, 94% seen once. On this clone itself: What it binds is not known.

The origin of this receptor is a human donor who was the organ donor for an intestinal transplant. This material consisted of unstimulated CD4+ T cells sorted from spleen or lymph node cells, taken before transplant.

The CDR3 reads CASSSVRGLNEQFF. Written as DNA, the CDR3 is TGTGCCAGCAGCTCGGTGCGGGGGCTCAATGAGCAGTTCTTC. The chain combines TRBV11-2 with TRBJ2-1, with D possibly matching TRBD2 (7 bases). V was clipped by 4 bases and J by 6 bases, with 13 bases between them. The CDR3 is 14 amino acids. From germline, CDR1 is SGHAT and CDR2 FQNNGV.